These 26 T cell receptor beta chains share one sample of origin, sequenced in a study of control samples from healthy donors and cancer patients. Here immunoSEQ multiplex PCR was the method, and the copy in TCRdb shows in-frame clones only, minus some. The sample carries 100,000 to 150,000 clones, more than 85% recorded once. The sample was blood. The receptors here all came from a man in his late teens or twenties in good health.

This clone was picked up one time. The genes are TRBV2 and TRBJ2-5; TRBD1 aligns across 7 bases. The germline V gene has CDR1 SNHLY and CDR2 FYNNEI. There are 15 residues in the CDR3. With V trimmed by 9 bases and J by 2 bases, 12 bases remained unmatched. The CDR3 is CASSRSPGQQETQYF. As DNA, the CDR3 is TGTGCCAGTTCCCGATCACCGGGACAGCAAGAGACCCAGTACTTC. Supplemented by reference TRBV2 and TRBJ2-5, the full variable domain reads EPEVTQTPSHQVTQMGQEVILRCVPISNHLYFYWYRQILGQKVEFLVSFYNNEISEKSEIFDDQFSVERPDGSNFTLKIRSTKLEDSAMYFCASSRSPGQQETQYFGPGTRLLVL.

This clone was counted between two and nine times. The gene calls are TRBV24-1 and TRBJ2-3; 11 nucleotides match TRBD1. The junction had 7 bases not matched to a gene; V was cut back by 4 bases and J by 2 bases. The V gene's germline CDR1 is KGHDR and CDR2 SFDVKD. CDR3 length equals 17 residues. In nucleotides, the CDR3 is TGTGCCACCAGTGAGGCCGGGACAGGGGGGTTCACAGATACGCAGTATTTT. Translated, it gives CATSEAGTGGFTDTQYF.

The rearrangement joins TRBV9 to TRBJ1-3; D gene ambiguous. Trimming stripped 1 base from V and 0 bases from J, with 17 bases between. Germline CDR1 and CDR2: SGDLS and YYNGEE. The CDR3 contains 18 residues. The CDR3 coding sequence is TGTGCCAGCAGCGTAAGTGACGCCTACCCGTTCTCTGGAAACACCATATATTTT. Protein product: CASSVSDAYPFSGNTIYF.

The chain has TRBV25-1 and TRBJ1-6, with a possible D match to TRBD1 (5 bases). CDR3 length equals 15 residues. V was shortened by 2 bases and J by 8 bases, with 13 bases between the two germline ends. Germline values: CDR1 MGHDK, CDR2 SYGVNS. The CDR3 region has the DNA TGTGCCAGCAGTGAAGGGACTTATTTGGATTCACCCCTCCACTTT. This gives the protein CASSEGTYLDSPLHF.

This rearrangement joins TRBV12-5 to TRBJ2-7, with 8 bases matching TRBD1. The J segment lost 3 bases and the V segment lost 7 bases, leaving 11 bases of the junction unmatched. The germline V gene has CDR1 LGHNT and CDR2 FRNRAP. The CDR3 is 15 amino acids. The CDR3 region has the DNA TGTGCTAGTGCCATGACAGGGGAAGACTTCTACGAGCAGTACTTC. Translated: CASAMTGEDFYEQYF.

This clone was detected only once. This chain links TRBV7-9 with TRBJ2-7; D might be TRBD1 (6 bases). The CDR3 is made up of 13 amino acids. With 6 bases removed from V and 4 bases from J, the gap between germline ends came to 13 bases. CDR1 is SEHNR, CDR2 FQNEAQ, per germline (reference sequence). CDR3 bases: TGTGCCAGCAGTTCGCGGACAGCTTACGAGCAGTACTTC. Its translation is CASSSRTAYEQYF.

The genes are TRBV28 and TRBJ1-2; D remains ambiguous. The CDR3 covers 14 residues. The V and J ends lost 7 bases and 4 bases respectively, with 16 bases between them. Germline CDR1 and CDR2: MDHEN and SYDVKM. CDR3 in amino acids: CASTSGGEIYGYTF. The CDR3, as DNA: TGTGCCAGCACCTCGGGCGGGGAGATCTATGGCTACACCTTC.

Notes on this clone: The sample holds other DNA sequences that translate to the same CDR3. This sequence joins TRBV27 and TRBJ2-1; D not resolved. This CDR3 is built from 11 residues. The V gene's germline CDR1 is MNHEY and CDR2 SMNVEV (reference sequence). Deletions cut 3 bases from V and 7 bases from J, with 4 bases between. This CDR3 is CASSLRNEQFF. The CDR3, as DNA: TGTGCCAGCAGTTTGAGGAATGAGCAGTTCTTC.

The rearrangement uses TRBV3-1 (or the pseudogene TRBV3-2) and TRBJ1-2, with TRBD1 matching over 10 bases. Trimming removed 3 bases from V and 4 bases from J; junction bases left unmatched: 11. CDR1 and CDR2 from the germline V gene are LGHDT and YNNKEL (reference sequence). The CDR3 covers 17 residues. The CDR3 is CASSHFLRQGAIYGYTF. The CDR3 bases are TGTGCCAGCAGCCACTTTCTGCGACAGGGGGCGATCTATGGCTACACCTTC.

About this clone: One junction end does not reproduce the germline sequence, and a read error may be involved. The chain couples TRBV7-7 to TRBJ1-5; no definite D call. This CDR3 comprises 14 residues. Germline V gene data show CDR1 as SSHAT and CDR2 as FNYEAQ (reference sequence). CDR3 nucleotide sequence: TGTGCTAGCAGCTTAGTAGGCAACAATCAGCCCCAGCATTTT. It encodes CASSLVGNNQPQHF.

This sequence joins TRBV30 and TRBJ2-7; TRBD2 aligns across 8 bases. This CDR3 region has 18 residues. Germline V gives CDR1 GTSNPN, CDR2 SVGIG (reference sequence). With V trimmed by 2 bases and J by 4 bases, 19 bases remained unmatched. The chain's CDR3 is CAWSSGSGSAPGSYEQYF. The CDR3 DNA follows: TGTGCCTGGAGTTCGGGGAGCGGGAGCGCTCCCGGGAGTTACGAGCAGTACTTC. Complete variable domain (other parts from reference TRBV30 and TRBJ2-7): SQTIHQWPATLVQPVGSPLSLECTVEGTSNPNLYWYRQAAGRGLQLLFYSVGIGQISSEVPQNLSASRPQDRQFILSSKKLLLSDSGFYLCAWSSGSGSAPGSYEQYFGPGTRLTVT.

The chain carries TRBV3-1 (or the pseudogene TRBV3-2) and TRBJ2-7; D might be TRBD1 or TRBD2, each matching 5 bases. In germline, CDR1 is LGHDT, CDR2 YNNKEL (reference sequence). The CDR3 has 14 residues. V lost 1 base, J lost 1 base, and 8 bases lay in between. The CDR3 DNA follows: TGTGCCAGCAGCCAAGCTGGGGGTTCCTACGAGCAGTACTTC. Encoded protein: CASSQAGGSYEQYF.

This chain connects TRBV24-1 to TRBJ2-3; D remains ambiguous. This CDR3 is built from 17 residues. V was shortened by 0 bases and J by 1 base, with 13 bases between the two germline ends. Germline V CDR1 and CDR2: KGHDR, SFDVKD. For the CDR3, the DNA is TGTGCCACCAGTGATTTGGTGGGCCCGGGCCGCACAGATACGCAGTATTTT. It encodes CATSDLVGPGRTDTQYF.

The gene calls are TRBV11-2 and TRBJ2-1; 7 positions match TRBD1. The germline V gene encodes CDR1 SGHAT and CDR2 FQNNGV. The CDR3 loop spans 16 amino acids. Trimming at V came to 0 bases and at J to 9 bases, leaving 11 bases not matched to a gene. The CDR3, as DNA: TGTGCCAGCAGCTTAGATCCGGACAGGTCGAATTTTGAGCAGTTCTTC. Translating gives CASSLDPDRSNFEQFF.

The rearrangement joins TRBV5-1 to TRBJ2-6, with D possibly matching TRBD1 (6 bases). Germline-derived CDR1 and CDR2 are SGHRS and YFSETQ. The CDR3 spans 18 residues. Trimming took 4 bases from V and 4 from J, leaving 21 bases between them. The DNA of the CDR3 is TGCGCCAGCAGCAACCTACAGGGTTGGCGGGCGGGGGCCAACGTCCTGACTTTC. It codes for CASSNLQGWRAGANVLTF.

The chain links TRBV7-3 to TRBJ2-1; TRBD2 might be the D (6 bases). CDR1 and CDR2 from the germline V gene are SGHTA and FQGTGA. This CDR3 region has 14 residues. V was pared by 4 bases and J by 7 bases, with 14 bases between. CDR3 loop: CASSWDFSGNEQFF. CDR3 DNA: TGTGCCAGCAGCTGGGACTTTTCGGGGAATGAGCAGTTCTTC.

V and J are TRBV28 and TRBJ1-5; the match to TRBD1 covers 7 bases. The CDR3 contains 15 residues. Germline CDR1 reads MDHEN; CDR2 reads SYDVKM. V lost 5 bases and J lost 3; bases outside the gene matches: 7. CDR3 residues: CASSPLTGNNQPQHF. The CDR3 nucleotides read TGTGCCAGCAGTCCTCTGACAGGGAACAATCAGCCCCAGCATTTT.

J is TRBJ2-7 and V is TRBV5-6, with D possibly TRBD2 on 6 matching bases. The V gene lost 5 bases and the J gene lost 3 bases, with 15 bases spanning the gap. There are 14 residues in the CDR3. Per germline, CDR1 SGHDT and CDR2 YYEEEE. The CDR3, as DNA: TGTGCCAGCAGACGAGTGGGGCGGGGCTACGAGCAGTACTTC. Its protein is CASRRVGRGYEQYF.

The chain joins TRBV18 to TRBJ2-1; 11 bases map to TRBD1. The CDR3 covers 16 residues. Looked up from germline, CDR1 is KGHSH and CDR2 is LQKENI. J lost 5 bases, V lost 3 bases, and 6 bases had no gene match. The DNA for the CDR3 is TGTGCCAGCTCACCCGGGACAGGGGGTTTTAACAATGAGCAGTTCTTC. It yields the protein CASSPGTGGFNNEQFF.

This sequence joins TRBV6-2 or TRBV6-3 and TRBJ2-7, with 8 positions matching TRBD2. Germline lookup yields CDR1 MNHEY and CDR2 SVGEGT. There are 14 residues in the CDR3. V dropped 6 bases and J dropped 5; count of bases not matched to a gene: 9. The CDR3 protein is CASSRSGGGNEQYF. CDR3 nucleotide sequence: TGTGCCAGCAGCCGAAGCGGGGGAGGGAACGAGCAGTACTTC.

This clone was seen a single time. This sequence joins TRBV6-5 and TRBJ2-7, with TRBD1 as a possible D gene (5 bases). Germline values: CDR1 MNHEY, CDR2 SVGAGI. There are 13 residues in the CDR3. The V end was cut by 10 bases, the J end by 1 base, with 14 bases between. CDR3 sequence (DNA): TGTGCCACCTCTCAAGACAGTTCCTACGAGCAGTACTTC. It encodes CATSQDSSYEQYF.

The V call is TRBV6-5, the J call TRBJ2-3; 10 bases align to TRBD2. This CDR3 region has 15 residues. Germline CDR1 is MNHEY and CDR2 is SVGAGI. V lost 6 bases to trimming and J lost 3 bases; unmatched junction nucleotides: 6. CDR3 DNA: TGTGCCAGCAGGGCTCCGGGACTAGCGACAGATACGCAGTATTTT. Amino acids: CASRAPGLATDTQYF.

The rearrangement joins TRBV10-1 to TRBJ1-1; D uncertain. This CDR3 spans 17 amino acids. Trimming cost V 0 bases and J 1 base, with 15 bases left between them. Germline CDR1 reads WNHNN; CDR2 reads SYGVQD (reference sequence). The CDR3 spells CASSESTYIEGNTEAFF. The CDR3 nucleotides read TGCGCCAGCAGTGAGTCTACATACATTGAGGGGAACACTGAAGCTTTCTTT.

This clone occurred a few times. The chain joins TRBV15 to TRBJ2-5; perhaps D is TRBD1 or TRBD2 (5 bases each). From germline, CDR1 is LNHNV and CDR2 YYDKDF (reference sequence). This CDR3 spans 15 amino acids. With 1 base removed from V and 1 base from J, the gap between germline ends came to 10 bases. This chain's CDR3 is CATSRGPGSQETQYF. The CDR3 bases are TGTGCCACCAGCAGAGGGCCAGGGAGCCAAGAGACCCAGTACTTC.

Turning to this clone: Additional DNA sequences in this sample encode the identical CDR3. The rearrangement joins TRBV18 to TRBJ2-1; 7 nucleotides agree with TRBD1. Losses at the gene ends were 3 bases for V and 4 bases for J; bases not matched to a gene: 3. This CDR3 spans 14 amino acids. Germline CDR1 and CDR2: KGHSH and LQKENI. The CDR3 spells CASSPRDSYNEQFF. In nucleotides, the CDR3 is TGTGCCAGCTCACCCCGGGACAGTTACAATGAGCAGTTCTTC.

The chain uses TRBV14 and TRBJ1-2; tentatively, D is TRBD1 (5 bases). This CDR3 has 13 amino acids. Trimming left V 5 bases short and J 7 bases short, with 14 bases between. Germline CDR1 and CDR2: SGHDN and FVKESK. Here the CDR3 reads CASSDGGRAGYTF. The CDR3 DNA reads TGTGCCAGCAGCGATGGGGGTCGCGCTGGCTACACCTTC. Complete variable domain (other parts from reference TRBV14 and TRBJ1-2): EAGVTQFPSHSVIEKGQTVTLRCDPISGHDNLYWYRRVMGKEIKFLLHFVKESKQDESGMPNNRFLAERTGGTYSTLKVQPAELEDSGVYFCASSDGGRAGYTFGSGTRLTVV.